The 17 T cell receptor beta chains reported below all come from one sample, sequenced in a study of response to subunit inactivated influenza vaccine (dated by TCRdb to the late 2010s). Library prep was done by RT-PCR. Reads for this sample came from an Illumina HiSeq 2500. TCRdb's own reprocessing of the public reads used fastp at Q25 and MiXCR and kept productive beta chains. Every distinct CDR3 protein forms one entry, paired with its most common genes and DNA. This sample comprises about 190,000 distinct CDR3 sequences, approximately 15% of them detected only once. 26% of the sample goes to the ten largest clones. Sequenced here: CD8+ T cells sorted from PBMCs, sampled approximately 5 days after vaccination. Every receptor here comes from a man aged 50-59 years who received an inactivated influenza vaccine. Donor details come from another sample of the same person, matched by shared clones.

This clonotype was picked up a small number of times. The chain combines TRBV12-3 or TRBV12-4 with TRBJ2-6, with a possible D match to TRBD1 (6 bases). There are 17 residues in the CDR3. With 5 bases removed from V and 4 bases from J, the gap between germline ends came to 18 bases. The CDR3 spells CASSHLHTGTGANVLTF. In DNA, the CDR3 is TGTGCCAGCAGTCACCTACATACAGGGACCGGGGCCAACGTCCTGACTTTC.

This clonotype was seen a few times. The CDR3 loop is CASRGGRAYNEQFF. The CDR3 DNA reads as TGTGCCAGCCGGGGCGGGAGGGCTTACAATGAGCAGTTCTTC. The chain is built from TRBV7-9 and TRBJ2-1; TRBD2 matches 9 bases. The CDR3 runs to 14 residues. Germline assignment: CDR1 SEHNR and CDR2 FQNEAQ (reference sequence). The V segment lost 8 bases and the J segment 4 bases; nucleotides outside the gene matches: 6.

This clonotype was found many times. V and J are TRBV2 and TRBJ2-7; D remains unclear. Trimming took off 3 bases at V and 7 bases at J, with 4 bases between the two ends. Germline V gene sequence: CDR1 SNHLY, CDR2 FYNNEI. The CDR3 loop spans 10 amino acids. The CDR3 bases are TGTGCCAGCAGTGACGAGGAGCAGTACTTC. It yields the protein CASSDEEQYF.

The sample holds many counts of this clonotype. V is TRBV19 and J is TRBJ1-5; D perhaps matches TRBD1 (6 bases). Germline V gene sequence: CDR1 LNHDA, CDR2 SQIVND (reference sequence). V was shortened by 7 bases and J by 0 bases, with 13 bases between the two germline ends. The CDR3 has 15 residues. CDR3: CASIQGPLSNQPQHF. The CDR3 nucleotides are TGTGCCAGTATACAGGGACCCCTTAGCAATCAGCCCCAGCATTTT.

Written as DNA, the CDR3 is TGCGCCAGCAGCTTGGGGGACATAATCCCTTCCTACGAGCAGTACTTC. Translating gives CASSLGDIIPSYEQYF. The J gene is TRBJ2-7, the V gene TRBV5-1; D is perhaps TRBD1 (6 bases). This CDR3 has 16 residues. The germline CDR1 and CDR2 sequences are SGHRS and YFSETQ. V was cut by 0 bases and J by 1 base, with 14 bases left in between.

This clonotype appeared a few times. The J gene is TRBJ2-7, the V gene TRBV29-1; D unclear. Germline V gene lookup returns CDR1 SQVTM and CDR2 ANQGSEA. V was cut by 4 bases and J by 0 bases, with 10 bases left in between. This CDR3 contains 13 residues. The CDR3 reads CSVVLRSSYEQYF. CDR3 nucleotides: TGCAGCGTTGTGCTGCGGTCCTCCTACGAGCAGTACTTC.

The sample holds many counts of this clonotype. The chain uses TRBV5-1 and TRBJ2-1; D remains ambiguous. Trimming cost V 4 bases and J 8 bases, with 22 bases left between them. Germline V gene sequence: CDR1 SGHRS, CDR2 YFSETQ. The CDR3 contains 16 residues. The CDR3 DNA sequence: TGCGCCAGCAGCCCACTGTGGGGATCTTCACGGGATGAGCAGTTCTTC. The encoded protein is CASSPLWGSSRDEQFF.

This clonotype has a count of ten or more. The J gene is TRBJ2-1, the V gene TRBV25-1; 7 bases agree with TRBD1. J gave up 6 bases and V 3 bases, and 5 bases lay outside the gene matches. Germline values: CDR1 MGHDK, CDR2 SYGVNS. This CDR3 region has 14 residues. CDR3 residues: CASSDSGQLNEQFF. The CDR3 DNA reads as TGTGCCAGCAGTGACTCGGGACAGCTCAATGAGCAGTTCTTC.

The V and J genes are TRBV5-6 and TRBJ2-1; TRBD1 might be the D (5 bases). Trimming left V 2 bases short and J 8 bases short, with 11 bases between. This CDR3 has 13 residues. Germline lookup yields CDR1 SGHDT and CDR2 YYEEEE. The chain's CDR3 is CASSLGVTDEQFF. For the CDR3, the DNA is TGTGCCAGCAGCTTAGGGGTTACGGATGAGCAGTTCTTC.

There are a few counts of this clonotype. This chain connects TRBV11-2 to TRBJ2-7; TRBD1 aligns across 8 bases. Germline V lookup: CDR1 SGHAT, CDR2 FQNNGV. This CDR3 is built from 17 residues. V trimming: 5 bases; J trimming: 6 bases; junction bases outside the gene matches: 18. CDR3: CASSLRIRTGSYFEQYF. The CDR3 DNA is TGTGCCAGCAGCCTACGTATCAGGACAGGGAGCTATTTCGAGCAGTACTTC. The full variable domain, in which reference TRBV11-2 and TRBJ2-7 provide the parts outside the CDR3, is EAGVAQSPRYKIIEKRQSVAFWCNPISGHATLYWYQQILGQGPKLLIQFQNNGVVDDSQLPKDRFSAERLKGVDSTLKIQPAKLEDSAVYLCASSLRIRTGSYFEQYFGPGTRLTVT.

The V and J genes are TRBV2 and TRBJ2-3; D may be TRBD1 or TRBD2 (5 bases each). The CDR3 is 16 amino acids. The germline V gene encodes CDR1 SNHLY and CDR2 FYNNEI. V was clipped by 5 bases and J by 2 bases, with 17 bases between them. In DNA, the CDR3 is TGTGCCAGCAGTCCGCTCCCGGGACCCCTCACAGATACGCAGTATTTT. As protein: CASSPLPGPLTDTQYF.

The V call is TRBV6-5, the J call TRBJ1-4, with D possibly TRBD1 on 6 matching bases. V was clipped by 5 bases and J by 2 bases, with 12 bases between them. The CDR3 is 15 residues long. Looked up from germline, CDR1 is MNHEY and CDR2 is SVGAGI. Here the CDR3 reads CASSTDRRTNEKLFF. In DNA form, the CDR3 reads TGTGCCAGCAGTACCGACAGGCGGACTAATGAAAAACTGTTTTTT.

V gene TRBV6-2 or TRBV6-3 combines with J gene TRBJ2-5, with TRBD2 identical over 11 bases. Trimming at V came to 0 bases and at J to 0 bases, leaving 15 bases not matched to a gene. In germline, CDR1 is MNHEY, CDR2 SVGEGT. The CDR3 is 21 amino acids. CDR3 protein: CASSYSPWASGRPEYQETQYF. For the CDR3, the DNA is TGTGCCAGCAGTTACTCCCCGTGGGCTAGCGGGAGGCCCGAGTACCAAGAGACCCAGTACTTC.

This clonotype showed up many times. The rearrangement joins TRBV24-1 to TRBJ2-7; D is possibly TRBD2 (5 bases). Per germline, CDR1 KGHDR and CDR2 SFDVKD. V was clipped by 4 bases and J by 7 bases, with 16 bases between them. The CDR3 has 14 amino acids. CDR3 sequence reads: CATSDDGDVGEQYF. CDR3 in DNA: TGTGCCACCAGTGACGACGGGGATGTAGGGGAGCAGTACTTC.

This clonotype was counted at least ten times. CDR3 sequence reads: CASSLVGGVADTQYF. Here the CDR3 DNA reads TGTGCCAGCAGCTTAGTTGGAGGAGTCGCAGATACGCAGTATTTT. This chain links TRBV11-2 with TRBJ2-3, with D possibly matching TRBD2 (5 bases). This CDR3 spans 15 amino acids. Germline V CDR1 and CDR2: SGHAT, FQNNGV. V gave up 1 base and J gave up 4 bases, with 12 bases separating them.

This clonotype was detected a few times. The chain employs TRBV9 and TRBJ2-7; TRBD1 aligns across 7 bases. Germline CDR1 and CDR2: SGDLS and YYNGEE. There are 17 residues in the CDR3. J lost 3 bases, V lost 6 bases, and 18 bases had no gene match. DNA for the CDR3: TGTGCCAGCACGACTGGGAAGAATGGGGACAGCCTCTACGAGCAGTACTTC. Translated: CASTTGKNGDSLYEQYF.

This clonotype was observed a handful of times. V and J are TRBV2 and TRBJ2-1; no clear D gene. CDR1 and CDR2 from the germline V gene are SNHLY and FYNNEI. The CDR3 consists of 10 residues. V lost 6 bases, J lost 13 bases, and 10 bases lay in between. CDR3: CASRGWEQFF. CDR3 in DNA: TGTGCCAGCAGGGGTTGGGAACAGTTCTTC.